These T cell receptor beta chains were read from a single sample in a study of stem cell transplantation in POMP-related autoinflammatory disease. The repertoire was sequenced with immunoSEQ multiplex PCR; TCRdb's copy has only in-frame clones and lacks some. The repertoire consists of more than 4,000 clones, with 80% to 95% occurring once and the leading ten covering about 2.5%. The input for sequencing was CD8+ T cells from PBMCs, taken after stem cell transplantation. The origin of the receptors is a human patient with POMP-related autoinflammation and immune dysregulation (PRAID). Among the T cells, some may be from the graft donor. Both conserved end residues are part of each CDR3. Fields, in order: V gene, D gene, CDR3 protein. D genes are given only for firm matches.

v_gene: TRBV24-1
d_gene: NA
CDR3aa: CATSGGRTNYGYTF

v_gene: TRBV19
d_gene: TRBD2
CDR3aa: CASSFSGENNEQFF

v_gene: TRBV30
d_gene: NA
CDR3aa: CAWSVGDRQPQHF

v_gene: TRBV30
d_gene: NA
CDR3aa: CAWSVPGGHQPQHF

v_gene: TRBV19
d_gene: NA
CDR3aa: CASSGSNSPLHF

v_gene: TRBV2
d_gene: TRBD2
CDR3aa: CASSDRTSDSYEQYF

v_gene: TRBV19
d_gene: NA
CDR3aa: CASRGQLQETQYF

v_gene: TRBV13
d_gene: TRBD2
CDR3aa: CASSEAGGSSNEQFF

v_gene: TRBV19
d_gene: NA
CDR3aa: CASSIAGDPSYNEQFF

v_gene: TRBV19
d_gene: NA
CDR3aa: CASSIATAYEQYF

v_gene: TRBV27
d_gene: NA
CDR3aa: CASSLRDEQFF

v_gene: TRBV7-2
d_gene: NA
CDR3aa: CATRDGETQYF

v_gene: TRBV7-7
d_gene: TRBD1
CDR3aa: CASSLVLTGSRTGELFF

v_gene: TRBV10-3
d_gene: NA
CDR3aa: CAISSFSGPTSYEQYF